The 14 T cell receptor beta chains presented below share a single source sample, sequenced in a study of spatial heterogeneity in lung cancer (dated by TCRdb to about 2019). Interpreted using the paper, the time point label stands for: sample taken at primary tumor resection. For TCR sequencing, whole RNA was extracted from tumor and nontumor lung tissue, or from cryopreserved PBMC samples, and no cell sorting was done. The library relied on 5' RACE. Instrument on record: NextSeq 500. Using fastp trimming at Q25 and MiXCR clonotype assembly, TCRdb reanalyzed the public sequencing data and kept in-frame beta chains. Here each entry gathers all rows of one CDR3 protein and keeps the most common genes and DNA. A total of fewer than 15,000 distinct CDR3 sequences appear in this sample, 5.2% of them only once. The ten largest clones take up less than 45% of the sample. Here the sequenced sample was lung tumor tissue, taken at surgery. Receptors were obtained from a human donor with early-stage non-small cell lung cancer.

By sample fraction, this clonotype is medium-sized (0.01 to 0.1%). This beta chain was picked up by a library intended for alpha chains and is off target, so its count carries little meaning. The V gene is TRBV5-5, the J gene TRBJ1-1; D call uncertain. V was trimmed by 2 bases and J by 1 base, leaving 6 bases between them. CDR3 size: 13 residues. Germline V CDR1 and CDR2: SGHKS, YYEKEE (reference sequence). CDR3 sequence (DNA): TGTGCCAGCAGCTTTTTACCGAACACTGAAGCTTTCTTT. Translation: CASSFLPNTEAFF.

This clonotype was recorded only once. This beta chain lies outside the target of a library built for alpha chains; its clone size means little. This chain uses TRBV3-1 with TRBJ2-3, with unresolved D. Germline CDR1 reads LGHDT; CDR2 reads YNNKEL (reference sequence). With 6 bases removed from V and 3 bases from J, the gap between germline ends came to 10 bases. There are 13 residues in the CDR3. For the CDR3, the DNA is TGTGCCAGCAGACGTCAAGGGACAGATACGCAGTATTTT. This gives the protein CASRRQGTDTQYF.

This clonotype was counted at least ten times. In a library made to pick up alpha chains, this beta chain is a stray read with a size that means little. This chain connects TRBV20-1 to TRBJ1-4, with unresolved D. With 1 base removed from V and 8 bases from J, the gap between germline ends came to 14 bases. The CDR3 runs 14 residues. Germline loops: CDR1 DFQATT, CDR2 SNEGSKA (reference sequence). The CDR3 reads CSARVSQEGEKLFF. The CDR3 region has the DNA TGCAGTGCTAGAGTGAGCCAGGAAGGGGAAAAACTGTTTTTT.

Many counts were recorded for this clonotype. Because the library targeted alpha chains, this beta chain is an off-target read whose size means little. DNA for the CDR3: TGTGCCAGCAGCTTGGGGGTGGGCACAGATACGCAGTATTTT. This sequence encodes CASSLGVGTDTQYF. The chain couples TRBV5-6 to TRBJ2-3; D is unresolved. The V gene lost 0 bases and the J gene lost 1 base, with 6 bases spanning the gap. The germline V gene encodes CDR1 SGHDT and CDR2 YYEEEE. There are 14 residues in the CDR3.

This clonotype occurred many times. A library made for alpha chains picked up this beta chain off target, so its size means little. J is TRBJ2-3 and V is TRBV25-1, with a weak D call TRBD1 (6 bases). This CDR3 comprises 15 residues. V lost 8 bases and J 1 base, leaving 16 bases between the germline ends. Germline V gene data show CDR1 as MGHDK and CDR2 as SYGVNS. CDR3 coding DNA: TGTGCCAGCGGTGGAGAGGGGGTTGGCACAGATACGCAGTATTTT. This translates into CASGGEGVGTDTQYF.

Ten or more counts support this clonotype. As an off-target read in a library built for alpha chains, this beta chain has a frequency of little significance. The V gene is TRBV4-3, the J gene TRBJ2-6; 8 bases are a match to TRBD2. Germline loops: CDR1 LGHNA, CDR2 YSLEER. The CDR3 has 19 residues. V shed 4 bases, J shed 3 bases, and the junction held 14 bases outside the gene matches. The CDR3 DNA is TGCGCCAGCAGCCTCGTCGGAGGAGCGGGAGTAGGTGGGGCCAACGTCCTGACTTTC. It yields the protein CASSLVGGAGVGGANVLTF.

This clonotype was seen ten or more times. Because this beta chain is a stray read in a library intended to capture alpha chains, its abundance should not be given much weight. The chain carries TRBV5-1 and TRBJ1-1, with a tentative D call TRBD1 (5 bases). CDR3 length: 14 amino acids. Germline V CDR1 and CDR2: SGHRS, YFSETQ. Trimming pared 5 bases from V and 4 bases from J, leaving 15 bases between. CDR3 sequence: CASSRKTDGTEAFF. In DNA, the CDR3 is TGCGCCAGCAGTCGAAAGACAGACGGCACTGAAGCTTTCTTT.

This clonotype was detected many times. This beta chain came through as a stray read in a library set up for alpha chains, and its size says little. V gene TRBV9 combines with J gene TRBJ2-1, with TRBD2 matching over 13 bases. The CDR3 has 16 residues. Germline V gene data show CDR1 as SGDLS and CDR2 as YYNGEE. Trimming cost V 0 bases and J 7 bases; bases outside gene matches: 4. The CDR3 bases are TGTGCCAGCAGCGTAGTCGGGGGACTAGCGGGGAATGAGCAGTTCTTC. Translating it yields CASSVVGGLAGNEQFF.

This clonotype has ten or more counts. This beta chain slipped into a library made for alpha chains as a stray read, so its size is not meaningful. Here the CDR3 reads CASSRQGPMNTEAFF. In nucleotides, the CDR3 is TGTGCCAGCAGTAGACAGGGACCTATGAACACTGAAGCTTTCTTT. The V and J genes are TRBV2 and TRBJ1-1; 7 positions agree with TRBD1. V lost 5 bases to trimming and J lost 0 bases; unmatched junction nucleotides: 6. This CDR3 is built from 15 residues. Germline CDR1 reads SNHLY; CDR2 reads FYNNEI.

Of note for this clonotype: This beta chain slipped into a library made for alpha chains as a stray read, so its size is not meaningful. The chain has TRBV6-6 and TRBJ1-3, with D possibly TRBD1 on 5 matching bases. V gave up 2 bases and J gave up 3 bases, with 8 bases separating them. The CDR3 has 14 residues. Per the germline V gene, CDR1 is MNHNY and CDR2 is SVGAGI (reference sequence). For the CDR3, the DNA is TGTGCCAGCAGTTACGAGGGGCTTGGAAACACCATATATTTT. It yields the protein CASSYEGLGNTIYF.

This clonotype was recorded at least ten times. Found in a library prepared for alpha chains, this beta chain is an off-target read, and its abundance has little meaning. The chain employs TRBV2 and TRBJ2-7, with D uncertain. Trimming took 4 bases from V and 5 from J, leaving 9 bases between them. CDR1 SNHLY and CDR2 FYNNEI come from the germline V gene. The length of the CDR3 is 12 residues. In nucleotides, the CDR3 is TGTGCCAGCAGTGGGTTATCTCACGAGCAGTACTTC. Amino acids: CASSGLSHEQYF.

Many counts were recorded for this clonotype. This beta chain is an unintended read in a library built for alpha chains; its size means little. The chain carries TRBV5-4 and TRBJ2-5, with 7 bases identical to TRBD1. Germline loops: CDR1 SGHNT, CDR2 YYREEE (reference sequence). The CDR3 covers 15 residues. V trimming: 4 bases; J trimming: 4 bases; junction bases outside the gene matches: 10. This chain's CDR3 is CASSPRTGHGETQYF. Here the CDR3 DNA reads TGTGCCAGCAGCCCCCGGACAGGTCACGGAGAGACCCAGTACTTC.

This clonotype showed up many times. Because this beta chain is a stray read in a library intended to capture alpha chains, its abundance should not be given much weight. The rearrangement links TRBV7-9 to TRBJ2-7; perhaps TRBD2 as D (6 bases). The CDR3 is 14 residues long. Germline V gives CDR1 SEHNR, CDR2 FQNEAQ (reference sequence). Between the trimmed V and J ends, which lost 2 bases and 1 base, there was a span of 9 bases. The CDR3 nucleotides are TGTGCCAGCAGCTTATTGGAGGGGTCCTACGAGCAGTACTTC. It specifies CASSLLEGSYEQYF. The full variable domain, completed using reference TRBV7-9 and TRBJ2-7, is DTGVSQNPRHKITKRGQNVTFRCDPISEHNRLYWYRQTLGQGPEFLTYFQNEAQLEKSRLLSDRFSAERPKGSFSTLEIQRTEQGDSAMYLCASSLLEGSYEQYFGPGTRLTVT.

This clonotype occurred many times. This beta chain lies outside the target of a library built for alpha chains; its clone size means little. This sequence joins TRBV20-1 and TRBJ2-2; the match to TRBD2 covers 10 bases. V was pared by 6 bases and J by 3 bases, with 10 bases of the junction left unmatched. There are 16 residues in the CDR3. Germline-derived CDR1 and CDR2 are DFQATT and SNEGSKA (reference sequence). The CDR3 loop is CSAPHPSGSHTGELFF. In nucleotides, the CDR3 is TGCAGTGCGCCACACCCTAGCGGGAGCCACACCGGGGAGCTGTTTTTT.